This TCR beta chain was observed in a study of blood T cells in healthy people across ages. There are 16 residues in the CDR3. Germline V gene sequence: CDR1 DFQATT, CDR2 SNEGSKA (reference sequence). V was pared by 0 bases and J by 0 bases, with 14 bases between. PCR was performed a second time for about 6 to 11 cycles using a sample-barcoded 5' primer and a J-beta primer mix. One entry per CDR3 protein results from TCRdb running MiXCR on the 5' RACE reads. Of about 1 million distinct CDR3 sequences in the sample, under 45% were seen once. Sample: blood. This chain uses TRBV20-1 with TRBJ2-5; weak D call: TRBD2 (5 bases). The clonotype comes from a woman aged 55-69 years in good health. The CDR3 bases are TGCAGTGCTAGAGATGCCCTTTCGGGATACCAAGAGACCCAGTACTTC. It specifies CSARDALSGYQETQYF.